This record covers a single TCR beta chain. Its antigen is not known. This sample was included in a study of cytomegalovirus exposure and HLA in healthy donors. Broader study findings: A later analysis linked a missense variant in DCLRE1C to the trimming of TCR beta V and J genes. It was assumed in the presence/absence analyses that sequencing depth was roughly uniform across donors. A later analysis by the authors found several of the most significant clusters apparently linked to common viral pathogens.

PCR was performed using 60 Vbeta and 13 Jbeta primers. The protocol was immunoSEQ multiplex PCR, while the TCRdb copy is restricted to in-frame clones and leaves out a portion. This table lists about 83,000 clones. Trimming stripped 4 bases from V and 12 bases from J, with 19 bases between. The germline V gene has CDR1 SGHDT and CDR2 YYEEEE. The CDR3 contains 13 residues. This rearrangement joins TRBV5-6 to TRBJ1-1, with D hard to call. The sample taken for sequencing was PBMCs. The clonotype comes from a man aged 18-30 years in good health and CMV-seropositive. The CDR3 bases are TGTGCCAGCAGCCCAAGAGTGGGCTACTTGACTTTCTTT. This sequence encodes CASSPRVGYLTFF.